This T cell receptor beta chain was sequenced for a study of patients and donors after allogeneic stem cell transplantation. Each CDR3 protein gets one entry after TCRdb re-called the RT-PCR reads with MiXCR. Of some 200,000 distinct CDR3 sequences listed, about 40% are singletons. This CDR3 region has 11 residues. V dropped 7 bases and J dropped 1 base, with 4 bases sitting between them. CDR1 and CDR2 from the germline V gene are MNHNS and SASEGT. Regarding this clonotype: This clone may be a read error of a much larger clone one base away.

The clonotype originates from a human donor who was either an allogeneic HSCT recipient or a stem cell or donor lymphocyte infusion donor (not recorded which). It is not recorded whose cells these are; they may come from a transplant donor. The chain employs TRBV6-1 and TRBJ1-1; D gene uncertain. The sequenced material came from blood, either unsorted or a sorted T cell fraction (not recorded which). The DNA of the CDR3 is TGTGCCAGCATTGCGAACACTGAAGCTTTCTTT. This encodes CASIANTEAFF.